This T cell receptor (beta chain) was sequenced during a study of persistence of HIV-infected CD4 T cells. Study-level background: Median time on suppressive ART was 7 to 9 years.

This was the immunoSEQ version 4 assay in survey mode. The protocol was immunoSEQ multiplex PCR, while the TCRdb copy is restricted to in-frame clones and leaves out a portion. In the table there are around 26,000 clones, over 65% of which are singletons. In regard to this clone: Its antigen remains unidentified.

General study results and limits: Within sorted populations, more oligoclonal TCRs accompanied more oligoclonal proviruses.

Cells were stimulated with overlapping HIV-1 Gag 15-mer peptides. CD4+ T cells upregulating both CD40 ligand and CD69 were sorted as responding cells. The receptor's source is an adult man with HIV who was CMV-seropositive. The material sequenced was CD4+ T cells sorted from PBMCs after 18-hour stimulation, taken from a patient who received antiretroviral therapy.

The CDR3: CASSLGGGDTEAFF. CDR3 sequence (DNA): TGCGCCAGCAGCTTGGGCGGAGGCGACACTGAAGCTTTCTTT. V usage is TRBV5-1 and J usage is TRBJ1-1; D not resolved. Trimming took 0 bases from V and 3 from J, leaving 9 bases between them. There are 14 residues in the CDR3. Germline lookup yields CDR1 SGHRS and CDR2 YFSETQ.